One sample yielded the 26 T cell receptor beta chains listed below, sequenced in a study of cytomegalovirus exposure and HLA in healthy donors. The PCR used 60 Vbeta and 13 Jbeta primers. This table comes from immunoSEQ multiplex PCR, and its TCRdb copy is limited to in-frame clones, with some not included. The sample contains about 160,000 clones, roughly 77% of which appear only once. Sequencing was done on a sample of PBMCs. The origin of the receptors is a male donor in good health and CMV-seronegative.

CDR3 protein: CASSGGNYGYTF. CDR3 sequence (DNA): TGTGCCAGCAGCGGCGGAAACTATGGCTACACCTTC. V gene TRBV21-1 combines with J gene TRBJ1-2. TRBV21-1 is a documented pseudogene. This CDR3 contains 12 residues.

The chain recombines TRBV19 with TRBJ2-2; TRBD2 matches 9 bases. CDR1 is LNHDA, CDR2 SQIVND, per germline (reference sequence). The CDR3 extends over 15 amino acids. Trimming took 5 bases from V and 4 from J; bases not matched to a gene: 5. Here the CDR3 DNA reads TGTGCCAGTAGTCCTAGCGGGGTCCTCACCGGGGAGCTGTTTTTT. It yields the protein CASSPSGVLTGELFF.

This clone was seen once. Other nucleotide sequences in the sample specify the same CDR3. The chain has TRBV6-5 and TRBJ2-3, with TRBD1 matching over 10 bases. Germline CDR1 MNHEY, CDR2 SVGAGI. The V and J ends lost 6 bases and 0 bases, in that order; junction bases with no gene match: 3. This CDR3 spans 15 amino acids. CDR3 loop: CASRPGQGSTDTQYF. The CDR3 DNA reads as TGTGCCAGCAGACCGGGACAGGGGAGCACAGATACGCAGTATTTT.

The rearrangement uses TRBV7-9 and TRBJ2-3; possibly TRBD2 for D (7 bases). V was trimmed by 1 base and J by 5 bases, leaving 10 bases between them. This CDR3 region has 14 residues. Germline loops: CDR1 SEHNR, CDR2 FQNEAQ (reference sequence). The CDR3 reads CASSLEGGIDTQYF. CDR3 coding DNA: TGTGCCAGCAGCTTAGAGGGGGGGATAGATACGCAGTATTTT.

As to this clone: The sample holds other DNA sequences that translate to the same CDR3. This chain links TRBV15 with TRBJ2-1; a weak D match, TRBD2 (5 bases). CDR1 and CDR2 from the germline V gene are LNHNV and YYDKDF (reference sequence). Trimming shortened V by 0 bases and J by 8 bases, and 5 bases separated the two germline ends. This CDR3 has 12 amino acids. The CDR3 loop reads CATSRDSDEQFF. Here the CDR3 DNA reads TGTGCCACCAGCAGAGATAGCGATGAGCAGTTCTTC.

The rearrangement links TRBV4-2 to TRBJ2-3, with 11 bases matching TRBD2. Germline assignment: CDR1 LGHNA and CDR2 YNFKEQ. J was trimmed by 0 bases and V by 3 bases; bases with no gene match: 8. The length of the CDR3 is 18 residues. The CDR3 loop reads CASSQAPGLAASTDTQYF. For the CDR3, the DNA is TGTGCCAGCAGCCAGGCCCCGGGACTAGCGGCTAGCACAGATACGCAGTATTTT.

This clone turned up a few times. The rearrangement uses TRBV5-4 and TRBJ2-5; 9 bases fit TRBD2. After removal of 1 base from V and 4 bases from J, the junction contained 2 bases not matched to a gene. This CDR3 spans 14 amino acids. Germline assignment: CDR1 SGHNT and CDR2 YYREEE (reference sequence). In nucleotides, the CDR3 is TGTGCCAGCAGCTTGAAAGCGGGGGGAGAGACCCAGTACTTC. This translates into CASSLKAGGETQYF.

The V gene is TRBV5-4, the J gene TRBJ2-5, with 8 bases fitting TRBD2. Germline trimming cut 5 bases from V and 5 bases from J; bases unmatched to any gene: 20. This CDR3 region has 18 residues. Germline values: CDR1 SGHNT, CDR2 YYREEE (reference sequence). CDR3 DNA: TGTGCCAGCAGTTTGAGGTTTAGCGGGATTAACGAGGGGGAGACCCAGTACTTC. This codes for CASSLRFSGINEGETQYF.

The chain has TRBV11-2 and TRBJ2-5, with D possibly matching TRBD2 (5 bases). Per germline, CDR1 SGHAT and CDR2 FQNNGV. V was cut by 1 base and J by 4 bases, with 19 bases left in between. CDR3 size: 17 residues. CDR3 loop: CASSLGAAGGTGETQYF. CDR3 sequence (DNA): TGTGCCAGCAGCTTAGGGGCGGCAGGAGGAACCGGAGAGACCCAGTACTTC.

This sequence joins TRBV5-1 and TRBJ1-2; D possibly corresponds to TRBD1 (5 bases). Trimming took off 4 bases at V and 5 bases at J, with 15 bases between the two ends. Germline loops: CDR1 SGHRS, CDR2 YFSETQ. This CDR3 has 14 residues. The CDR3 reads CASSAAGGRYGYTF. CDR3 in DNA: TGCGCCAGCAGCGCCGCCGGGGGGAGGTATGGCTACACCTTC. Using reference TRBV5-1 and TRBJ1-2 for the parts outside the CDR3, the full variable domain is KAGVTQTPRYLIKTRGQQVTLSCSPISGHRSVSWYQQTPGQGLQFLFEYFSETQRNKGNFPGRFSGRQFSNSRSEMNVSTLELGDSALYLCASSAAGGRYGYTFGSGTRLTVV.

CDR3 protein: CASSPGQGGNQPQHF. The CDR3 DNA reads as TGTGCCAGCAGCCCAGGACAGGGAGGCAATCAGCCCCAGCATTTT. The chain carries TRBV6-5 and TRBJ1-5, with 8 bases that match TRBD1. CDR3 length equals 15 residues. CDR1 is MNHEY, CDR2 SVGAGI, per germline. The trim removed 6 bases at V and 2 bases at J, leaving 6 bases unmatched.

V is TRBV7-2 and J is TRBJ2-2; perhaps TRBD2 as D (6 bases). V gave up 1 base and J gave up 9 bases, with 9 bases separating them. Per the germline V gene, CDR1 is SGHTA and CDR2 is FQGNSA. The CDR3 runs to 13 residues. CDR3 loop: CASSLGRERELFF. CDR3 nucleotides: TGTGCCAGCAGCTTAGGGAGGGAGCGGGAGCTGTTTTTT.

This chain uses TRBV5-5 with TRBJ2-3; the match to TRBD2 covers 8 bases. With 0 bases clipped from V and 0 bases from J, the junction kept 6 bases outside the gene matches. The V gene's germline CDR1 is SGHKS and CDR2 YYEKEE (reference sequence). The CDR3 totals 17 residues. CDR3 coding DNA: TGTGCCAGCAGCTTGGGACAGGCTAGCGGGAGCACAGATACGCAGTATTTT. Its translation is CASSLGQASGSTDTQYF.

This clone is a singleton in its sample. The J gene is TRBJ2-7, the V gene TRBV30; 9 bases align to TRBD1. The CDR3 contains 14 residues. Germline CDR1 and CDR2: GTSNPN and SVGIG (reference sequence). V shed 5 bases, J shed 7 bases, and the junction held 12 bases outside the gene matches. The DNA for the CDR3 is TGTGCCTGGGGGGACAGGGCCGGGGGTTGGGAGCAGTACTTC. Translating gives CAWGDRAGGWEQYF.

This clone was recorded a few times. The CDR3 protein is CASRQGANTEAFF. Here the CDR3 DNA reads TGCGCCAGCAGGCAGGGGGCAAACACTGAAGCTTTCTTT. V is TRBV5-1 and J is TRBJ1-1, with 8 bases aligning to TRBD1. The V gene end was trimmed by 5 bases and the J gene end by 2 bases; junction bases not matched to a gene: 2. CDR1 SGHRS and CDR2 YFSETQ come from the germline V gene. CDR3 length: 13 amino acids.

CDR3 sequence: CASSPGTGGTGELFF. CDR3 nucleotides: TGTGCCAGCAGCCCAGGGACAGGGGGCACCGGGGAGCTGTTTTTT. The chain joins TRBV7-7 to TRBJ2-2; 11 positions match TRBD1. This CDR3 has 15 amino acids. V lost 5 bases and J lost 4; bases outside the gene matches: 3. Germline V gene lookup returns CDR1 SSHAT and CDR2 FNYEAQ (reference sequence).

The chain links TRBV9 to TRBJ2-2; D is perhaps TRBD2 (6 bases). The CDR3 extends over 16 amino acids. With 4 bases removed from V and 2 bases from J, the gap between germline ends came to 15 bases. Germline V gene data show CDR1 as SGDLS and CDR2 as YYNGEE. The CDR3 DNA sequence: TGTGCCAGCAGCCCACCGGGACTTATAAACACCGGGGAGCTGTTTTTT. Translating gives CASSPPGLINTGELFF.

The chain joins TRBV5-1 to TRBJ2-1; 13 nucleotides line up with TRBD2. This CDR3 comprises 16 residues. Germline CDR1 and CDR2: SGHRS and YFSETQ. J was trimmed by 5 bases and V by 4 bases; bases with no gene match: 6. The CDR3 coding sequence is TGCGCCAGCAGCCGTGGAGGACTAGCGGGAGACAATGAGCAGTTCTTC. This sequence encodes CASSRGGLAGDNEQFF.

This clone was picked up a small number of times. This chain connects TRBV4-1 to TRBJ1-1; no clear D gene. The V and J ends lost 3 bases and 6 bases respectively, with 11 bases between them. Germline values: CDR1 MGHRA, CDR2 YSYEKL. This CDR3 is 13 amino acids long. The CDR3 here is CASSQAAGSEAFF. In DNA, the CDR3 is TGCGCCAGCAGCCAGGCCGCGGGTTCTGAAGCTTTCTTT.

This chain connects TRBV4-1 to TRBJ1-2, with 8 bases identical to TRBD1. Losses at the gene ends were 0 bases for V and 5 bases for J; bases not matched to a gene: 5. Germline loops: CDR1 MGHRA, CDR2 YSYEKL. There are 15 residues in the CDR3. The CDR3 spells CASSQEGQGLYGYTF. The CDR3 nucleotides read TGCGCCAGCAGCCAAGAAGGACAGGGACTATATGGCTACACCTTC.

The chain links TRBV11-2 to TRBJ2-2; perhaps TRBD2 as D (5 bases). The CDR3 has 15 amino acids. In germline, CDR1 is SGHAT, CDR2 FQNNGV. V was shortened by 2 bases and J by 5 bases, with 12 bases between the two germline ends. CDR3: CASSLNPTGTGELFF. CDR3 sequence (DNA): TGTGCCAGCAGCTTAAACCCCACGGGGACCGGGGAGCTGTTTTTT.

This chain uses TRBV5-1 with TRBJ2-2; the D gene is possibly TRBD1 (5 bases). CDR3 length equals 14 residues. Germline CDR1 SGHRS, CDR2 YFSETQ. V was clipped by 3 bases and J by 7 bases, with 13 bases between them. CDR3 sequence reads: CASSYRSGRGELFF. CDR3 coding DNA: TGCGCCAGCAGCTACAGGTCAGGGCGCGGGGAGCTGTTTTTT.

The V gene is TRBV19, the J gene TRBJ1-2; 7 bases align to TRBD1. In germline, CDR1 is LNHDA, CDR2 SQIVND (reference sequence). The junction had 5 bases not matched to a gene; V was cut back by 4 bases and J by 6 bases. The CDR3 is made up of 13 amino acids. In nucleotides, the CDR3 is TGTGCCAGTAGTAAGGGACAGATGGATGGCTACACCTTC. Its translation is CASSKGQMDGYTF.

The chain uses TRBV5-6 and TRBJ1-2; D gene uncertain. The CDR3 contains 14 residues. Germline V CDR1 and CDR2: SGHDT, YYEEEE. Between the trimmed V and J ends, which lost 2 bases and 1 base, there was a span of 9 bases. CDR3 DNA sequence: TGTGCCAGCAGCTTAATTTCAGATAACTATGGCTACACCTTC. Translating gives CASSLISDNYGYTF.

The gene calls are TRBV6-5 and TRBJ2-7; 12 bases line up with TRBD1. Germline V gene data show CDR1 as MNHEY and CDR2 as SVGAGI. The CDR3 covers 16 residues. Trimming removed 4 bases from V and 6 bases from J; junction bases left unmatched: 10. CDR3 sequence: CASSFPGTGGAGEQYF. The CDR3 coding sequence is TGTGCCAGCAGTTTTCCTGGGACAGGGGGCGCGGGCGAGCAGTACTTC.

This chain uses TRBV5-4 with TRBJ2-3; 7 bases agree with TRBD1. CDR1 is SGHNT and CDR2 is YYREEE in the germline V gene (reference sequence). With 1 base clipped from V and 5 bases from J, the junction kept 1 base outside the gene matches. The CDR3 has 13 amino acids. CDR3 region: CASSLSGGDTQYF. CDR3 DNA: TGTGCCAGCAGCTTGTCAGGGGGAGATACGCAGTATTTT.